This T cell receptor beta chain was recorded in a study of T-cell reconstitution after alpha-beta-depleted transplantation in children. This clonotype has a count of ten or more. Germline V lookup: CDR1 MNHEY, CDR2 SMNVEV (reference sequence). The CDR3 contains 13 residues. Trimming stripped 4 bases from V and 3 bases from J, with 10 bases between. During its preparation, the TCRbeta library received unique molecular identifiers. TCRdb used MiXCR to reprocess the PCR reads, holding one entry per CDR3 protein. The sample has about 540,000 distinct CDR3 sequences, about a sixth seen once; the top ten hold roughly 3.3%.

The sequence was obtained from a human donor who donated a stem cell graft to a child with acute lymphoblastic leukemia. V is TRBV27 and J is TRBJ2-7; the D call may be TRBD1 or TRBD2 (6 bases each). Sample: PBMCs from the stem cell graft donor, taken from the stem cell graft. The CDR3 bases are TGTGCCAGCAGTTCCAGGGGAGGCTACGAGCAGTACTTC. The encoded protein is CASSSRGGYEQYF.